Shown below are 4 T cell receptor beta chains from a single sample sequenced in a study of vaccination and CD4 T cells after COVID-19. Antigens of these TCRs are unknown. Treatment in this sample: approximately nine-day PBMC culture with coronavirus spike peptide pools or control peptides (ViraFEST assay). The Oncomine TCR Beta short-read assay generated sequence data from the DNA of cultured CD4+ T cells. TCRdb re-derived calls from the PCR reads in MiXCR, one entry per CDR3 protein. Found here are 15,000 to 20,000 distinct CDR3 sequences, around 60% of them singletons; the top ten hold 5.5% to 8.5%. Sample: CD4+ T cells from blood, cultured in vitro, taken before SARS-CoV-2 vaccination. These receptors came from a human donor who had recovered from COVID-19.

V is TRBV20-1 and J is TRBJ2-5; 14 bases are a match to TRBD2. V was pared by 1 base and J by 1 base, with 26 bases of the junction left unmatched. This CDR3 has 24 residues. From germline, CDR1 is DFQATT and CDR2 SNEGSKA (reference sequence). This chain's CDR3 is CSARAPRFWVEGTSGSFFQETQYF. DNA for the CDR3: TGCAGTGCTAGAGCCCCCCGTTTTTGGGTCGAAGGGACTAGCGGGAGTTTTTTCCAAGAGACCCAGTACTTC.

The chain combines TRBV6-2 or TRBV6-3 with TRBJ2-3; D may match TRBD1 or TRBD2 (5 bases each). CDR1 and CDR2 from the germline V gene are MNHEY and SVGEGT. This CDR3 is built from 13 residues. V lost 6 bases and J 6 bases, leaving 13 bases between the germline ends. This chain's CDR3 is CASSREGRDTQYF. DNA for the CDR3: TGTGCCAGCAGCCGAGAGGGGCGGGATACGCAGTATTTT.

This chain connects TRBV7-3 to TRBJ2-1, with a weak D call TRBD2 (5 bases). This CDR3 has 15 residues. V was trimmed by 2 bases and J by 8 bases, leaving 16 bases between them. Germline V gene lookup returns CDR1 SGHTA and CDR2 FQGTGA. The CDR3 region is CASSLFGTPGDEQFF. CDR3 coding DNA: TGTGCCAGCAGCTTATTCGGCACGCCCGGGGATGAGCAGTTCTTC.

The chain joins TRBV7-9 to TRBJ2-3, with 12 bases lining up with TRBD2. This CDR3 has 18 amino acids. The ends lost 5 bases at V and 11 bases at J; junction bases unmatched: 20. Per germline, CDR1 SEHNR and CDR2 FQNEAQ (reference sequence). The CDR3 sequence: CASSVGTASGRVRERQYF. The CDR3 nucleotides read TGTGCCAGCAGCGTAGGCACGGCTAGCGGGAGGGTCCGGGAGAGGCAGTATTTT.